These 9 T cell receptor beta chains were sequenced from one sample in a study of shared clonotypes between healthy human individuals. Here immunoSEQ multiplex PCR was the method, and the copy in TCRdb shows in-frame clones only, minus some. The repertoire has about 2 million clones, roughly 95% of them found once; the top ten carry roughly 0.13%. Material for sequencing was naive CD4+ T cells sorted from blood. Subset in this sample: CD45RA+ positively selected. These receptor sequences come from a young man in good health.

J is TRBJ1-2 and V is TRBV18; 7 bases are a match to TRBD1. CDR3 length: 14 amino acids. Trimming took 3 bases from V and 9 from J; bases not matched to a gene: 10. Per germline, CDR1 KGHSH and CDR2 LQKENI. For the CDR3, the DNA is TGTGCCAGCTCACCCAGGACAGGAGATAATAGCTACACCTTC. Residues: CASSPRTGDNSYTF.

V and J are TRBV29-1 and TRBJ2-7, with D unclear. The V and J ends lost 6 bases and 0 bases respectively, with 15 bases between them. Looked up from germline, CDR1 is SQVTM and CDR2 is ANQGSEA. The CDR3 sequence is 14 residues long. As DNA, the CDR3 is TGCAGCGTCAGAATCGATCAGAGCTCCTACGAGCAGTACTTC. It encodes CSVRIDQSSYEQYF.

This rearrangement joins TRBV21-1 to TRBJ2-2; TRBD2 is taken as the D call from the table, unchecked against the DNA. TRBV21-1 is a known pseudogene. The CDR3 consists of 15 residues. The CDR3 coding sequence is TGTGCCAGCAGCAAAGGACTAGTGAACACCGGGGAGCTGTTTTTT. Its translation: CASSKGLVNTGELFF.

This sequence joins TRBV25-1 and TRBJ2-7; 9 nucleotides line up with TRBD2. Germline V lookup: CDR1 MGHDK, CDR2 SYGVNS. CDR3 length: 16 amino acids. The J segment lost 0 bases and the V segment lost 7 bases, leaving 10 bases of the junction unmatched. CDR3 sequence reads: CASTTSAGGNSYEQYF. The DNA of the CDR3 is TGTGCCAGCACTACATCAGCGGGAGGAAACTCCTACGAGCAGTACTTC.

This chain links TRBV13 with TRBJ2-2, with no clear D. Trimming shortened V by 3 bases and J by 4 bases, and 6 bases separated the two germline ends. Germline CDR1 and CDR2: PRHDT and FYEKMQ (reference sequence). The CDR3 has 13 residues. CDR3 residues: CASSFRATGELFF. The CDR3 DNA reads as TGTGCCAGCAGCTTCCGGGCCACCGGGGAGCTGTTTTTT.

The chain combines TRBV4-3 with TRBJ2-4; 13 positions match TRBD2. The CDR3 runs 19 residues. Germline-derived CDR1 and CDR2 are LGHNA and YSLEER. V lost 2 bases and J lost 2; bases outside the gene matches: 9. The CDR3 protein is CASSQRTSGSWQPKNIQYF. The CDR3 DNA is TGCGCCAGCAGCCAAAGGACTAGCGGGAGTTGGCAGCCCAAAAACATTCAGTACTTC.

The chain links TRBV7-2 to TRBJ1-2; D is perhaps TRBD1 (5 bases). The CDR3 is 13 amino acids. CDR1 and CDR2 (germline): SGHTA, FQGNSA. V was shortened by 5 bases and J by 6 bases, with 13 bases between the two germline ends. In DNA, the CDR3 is TGTGCCAGCAGCCTTCAGGGTCCCGATGGCTACACCTTC. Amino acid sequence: CASSLQGPDGYTF.

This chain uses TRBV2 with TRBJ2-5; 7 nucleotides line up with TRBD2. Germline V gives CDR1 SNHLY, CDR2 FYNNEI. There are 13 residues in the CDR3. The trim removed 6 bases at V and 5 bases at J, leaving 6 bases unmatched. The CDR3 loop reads CASSSAGWETQYF. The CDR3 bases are TGTGCCAGCAGCTCAGCGGGGTGGGAGACCCAGTACTTC. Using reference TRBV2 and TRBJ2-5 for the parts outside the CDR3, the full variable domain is EPEVTQTPSHQVTQMGQEVILRCVPISNHLYFYWYRQILGQKVEFLVSFYNNEISEKSEIFDDQFSVERPDGSNFTLKIRSTKLEDSAMYFCASSSAGWETQYFGPGTRLLVL.

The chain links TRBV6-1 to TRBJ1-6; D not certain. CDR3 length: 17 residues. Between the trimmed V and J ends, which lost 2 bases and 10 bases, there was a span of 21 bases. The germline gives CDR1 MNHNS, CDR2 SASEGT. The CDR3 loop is CASSERTGPGLGSPLHF. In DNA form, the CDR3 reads TGTGCCAGCAGTGAAAGAACCGGGCCTGGTCTTGGATCACCCCTCCACTTT.